The source of this T cell receptor beta chain is a study of cytomegalovirus exposure and HLA in healthy donors. With 60 Vbeta and 13 Jbeta primers, the PCR was carried out. The assay was immunoSEQ multiplex PCR, and TCRdb's table has in-frame clones only and misses some. The data show 110,000 to 150,000 clones, 65% to 85% seen once. Germline assignment: CDR1 MNHEY and CDR2 SMNVEV (reference sequence). Trimming shortened V by 10 bases and J by 0 bases, and 12 bases separated the two germline ends. This CDR3 is 13 amino acids long. The sequenced sample consisted of PBMCs. The receptor's source is a man younger than 30 in good health and CMV-seronegative. The J gene is TRBJ1-1, the V gene TRBV27; D unclear. CDR3 sequence: CATSPTMNTEAFF. The DNA of the CDR3 is TGTGCCACCAGCCCCACTATGAACACTGAAGCTTTCTTT.